A single T cell receptor (beta chain) is shown here with its context. Produced via immunoSEQ multiplex PCR; TCRdb's table is partial and in-frame only. The sample contains over 110,000 clones, about nine tenths of which appear only once. This sample stems from a study of control samples from healthy donors and cancer patients. Losses at the gene ends were 3 bases for V and 4 bases for J; bases not matched to a gene: 5. The CDR3 covers 14 residues. Germline loops: CDR1 SNHLY, CDR2 FYNNEI. This sequence joins TRBV2 and TRBJ1-2; 7 bases match TRBD1. The sequenced sample consisted of blood. The clonotype originates from a man younger than 40 in good health. The CDR3 here is CASSETGLPYGYTF. The CDR3 DNA sequence: TGTGCCAGCAGTGAGACAGGGTTGCCCTATGGCTACACCTTC.